These T cell receptor beta chains were read from a single sample in a study of blood T cells in healthy people across ages. From the 5' RACE reads, TCRdb called clonotypes with MiXCR, one entry per CDR3 protein. The sample gives around 1.5 million distinct CDR3 sequences, approximately 63% of which show up once; 6.5% to 8.5% is in the top ten. Source material: blood. The receptors here all came from a young man in good health. Each CDR3 is given with its conserved first and last residue. Fields, in order: D gene, J gene, clone size, V gene, CDR3 protein, CDR3 DNA. D genes are given only for firm matches. Clone size is given for some rows only: seen once, a few or many times, or a class if the clone is expanded.

TRBD1,TRBJ1-1,-,TRBV6-1,CASSSHRDRRNTEAFF,TGTGCCAGCAGCTCACACCGGGACAGGAGGAACACTGAAGCTTTCTTT
-,TRBJ1-5,few,TRBV7-2,CASSSGLGNQPQHF,TGTGCCAGCAGCTCGGGGTTAGGAAATCAGCCCCAGCATTTT
TRBD1,TRBJ2-7,-,TRBV20-1,CSATEGAQSYEQYF,TGCAGTGCTACAGAGGGGGCCCAGTCCTACGAGCAGTACTTC
TRBD2,TRBJ2-7,once,TRBV5-1,CASSQTTSGRGNEQYF,TGCGCCAGCAGCCAGACGACTAGCGGGAGGGGCAATGAGCAGTACTTC
TRBD1,TRBJ2-3,few,TRBV29-1,CSVWDSRDSDTQYF,TGCAGCGTCTGGGACAGTCGTGATTCAGATACGCAGTATTTT
-,TRBJ2-6,few,TRBV18,CASSPTPGANVLTF,TGTGCCAGCTCACCCACCCCTGGGGCCAACGTCCTGACTTTC
TRBD1,TRBJ1-1,-,TRBV6-2/TRBV6-3,CAGGRGTADTEAFF,TGTGCCGGGGGAAGGGGGACAGCGGACACTGAAGCTTTCTTT
-,TRBJ2-7,-,TRBV4-2,CASSHVGATGSYEQYF,TGTGCCAGCAGCCACGTTGGGGCGACTGGCTCCTACGAGCAGTACTTC
TRBD2,TRBJ2-7,few,TRBV20-1,CSASSAGGPYEQYF,TGCAGTGCTAGCTCAGCGGGGGGGCCCTACGAGCAGTACTTC
-,TRBJ2-1,-,TRBV21-1,CASSKAPAEREGSYNEQFF,TGTGCCAGCAGCAAGGCTCCTGCGGAGCGGGAGGGCTCCTACAATGAGCAGTTCTTC
-,TRBJ1-6,-,TRBV7-2,CASSSRTGSPLHF,TGTGCCAGCAGCTCCCGGACGGGTTCACCCCTCCACTTT
-,TRBJ2-5,few,TRBV4-3,CASSQDYLRAGEYF,TGCGCCAGCAGCCAAGATTACCTCCGGGCAGGGGAGTACTTC
-,TRBJ1-2,-,TRBV4-1,CASSPPGGPGGYTF,TGCGCCAGCAGCCCGCCCGGGGGCCCCGGTGGCTACACCTTC
TRBD1,TRBJ2-4,-,TRBV2,CASSGRTGVNIQYF,TGTGCCAGCAGCGGGAGGACAGGGGTAAACATTCAGTACTTC
-,TRBJ2-1,once,TRBV20-1,CSARVSLGYNEQFF,TGCAGTGCTAGAGTCAGCCTGGGGTACAATGAGCAGTTCTTC
TRBD1,TRBJ1-6,-,TRBV4-1,CASSIRQGRDSPLHF,TGCGCCAGCAGCATCCGACAGGGTCGTGATTCACCCCTCCACTTT
-,TRBJ2-1,once,TRBV5-1,CASSFGQAKGDNEQFF,TGCGCCAGCAGCTTCGGCCAAGCGAAAGGGGATAATGAGCAGTTCTTC
TRBD2,TRBJ2-5,once,TRBV29-1,CSLTQRGDSIQETQYF,TGCAGCCTCACCCAGCGGGGGGACTCAATTCAAGAGACCCAGTACTTC
TRBD1,TRBJ1-2,-,TRBV29-1,CSVEGIKRDREMRGYTF,TGCAGCGTTGAAGGGATTAAACGGGACAGGGAAATGCGTGGCTACACCTTC
-,TRBJ1-2,-,TRBV6-1,CASSEFGTQGYTF,TGTGCCAGCAGTGAATTCGGGACCCAAGGGTACACCTTC
TRBD1,TRBJ1-1,-,TRBV4-3,CASSQVFRGGRTEAFF,TGCGCCAGCAGCCAAGTGTTCAGGGGGGGTAGGACTGAAGCTTTCTTT
-,TRBJ2-1,-,TRBV15,CATSSETTGNFYYNEQFF,TGTGCCACCAGCAGCGAAACTACAGGCAACTTTTACTACAATGAGCAGTTCTTC
-,TRBJ2-3,-,TRBV24-1,CATSEFELALGTDTQYF,TGTGCCACCAGTGAGTTTGAACTAGCACTTGGGACAGATACGCAGTATTTT
TRBD1,TRBJ2-4,few,TRBV6-6,CASSTGTGGYMEQYF,TGTGCCAGCAGTACAGGGACAGGGGGTTATATGGAGCAGTACTTC
-,TRBJ2-5,-,TRBV7-9,CASSFRSGGLQETQYF,TGTGCCAGCAGCTTTCGATCCGGGGGCCTCCAAGAGACCCAGTACTTC
TRBD2,TRBJ2-5,-,TRBV6-2/TRBV6-3,CASSYERLAGVVTQYF,TGTGCCAGCAGTTACGAGAGACTAGCGGGGGTAGTGACCCAGTACTTC
TRBD2,TRBJ2-5,-,TRBV29-1,CSVSWEGETQYF,TGCAGCGTTTCGTGGGAGGGAGAGACCCAGTACTTC
-,TRBJ2-3,-,TRBV6-1,CASSAPSTRSTDTQYF,TGTGCCAGCAGTGCTCCCTCTACTAGGTCCACAGATACGCAGTATTTT
-,TRBJ2-2,-,TRBV10-3,CAIKGGDTGELFF,TGTGCCATCAAGGGCGGGGACACCGGGGAGCTGTTTTTT
-,TRBJ1-6,-,TRBV20-1,CSARLVDNYNSPLHF,TGCAGTGCTAGATTGGTTGACAACTACAATTCACCCCTCCACTTT
TRBD1,TRBJ2-4,-,TRBV4-3,CASSQDGLGQGLANIQYF,TGCGCCAGCAGCCAAGACGGCTTGGGACAGGGTTTAGCAAACATTCAGTACTTC